This TCR beta chain was recovered during a study of cytomegalovirus exposure and HLA in healthy donors. The CDR3 runs 16 residues. Germline loops: CDR1 LNHDA, CDR2 SQIVND (reference sequence). V gave up 4 bases and J gave up 1 base; unmatched junction bases: 5. Both 60 Vbeta primers and 13 Jbeta primers went into the PCR. Only in-frame clones appear in the TCRdb table, and some are missing; sequencing was by immunoSEQ multiplex PCR. The sample has approximately 92,000 clones; the top ten hold around 3.4%. The sequence was obtained from a woman between 25 and 40 years old in good health and CMV-seronegative. Sample: PBMCs. The rearrangement links TRBV19 to TRBJ2-2; 8 bases align to TRBD2. The CDR3 nucleotides are TGTGCCAGTAGTACACCGGGACTAGAGAACACCGGGGAGCTGTTTTTT. As protein: CASSTPGLENTGELFF.